Listed here is a single TCR beta chain. Its antigen is still unknown. Treatment of the sample: around 19 received Ad26.COV2.S at low or high dose, single or two shots; 5 received placebo; per-sample allocation not given. Sampling took place 63 days after the first vaccine or placebo injection. The shot given was an Ad26 vector that makes Wuhan-strain SARS-CoV-2 spike. V was trimmed by 4 bases and J by 3 bases, leaving 10 bases between them. CDR1 and CDR2 from the germline V gene are SNHLY and FYNNEI. This CDR3 region has 15 residues. This sample was included in a study of Ad26.COV2.S vaccination and SARS-CoV-2 variants. Turning to the study itself: By the intramuscular route, Ad26.COV2.S was given once, or twice 56 days apart.

Sequencing used immunoSEQ multiplex PCR; TCRdb keeps in-frame clones, though not all of them. The sample gives around 400,000 clones, 83% of which show up once; approximately 7% is in the top ten. Points from the study as a whole: Recipients of either vaccine or placebo displayed similar breadth of non-spike TCRs. Quantification of TCR breadth and depth may have yielded underestimates of total T cell responses.

The sample consisted of peripheral blood, taken in a trial of Ad26.COV2.S vaccine versus placebo. The chain joins TRBV2 to TRBJ1-6; no clear D gene. The TCR was taken from a person between 18 and 65 years old who received the Ad26.COV2.S COVID-19 vaccine or a placebo. CDR3 sequence: CASSGGTDYNSPLHF. As DNA, the CDR3 is TGTGCCAGCAGTGGGGGAACAGACTATAATTCACCCCTCCACTTT.